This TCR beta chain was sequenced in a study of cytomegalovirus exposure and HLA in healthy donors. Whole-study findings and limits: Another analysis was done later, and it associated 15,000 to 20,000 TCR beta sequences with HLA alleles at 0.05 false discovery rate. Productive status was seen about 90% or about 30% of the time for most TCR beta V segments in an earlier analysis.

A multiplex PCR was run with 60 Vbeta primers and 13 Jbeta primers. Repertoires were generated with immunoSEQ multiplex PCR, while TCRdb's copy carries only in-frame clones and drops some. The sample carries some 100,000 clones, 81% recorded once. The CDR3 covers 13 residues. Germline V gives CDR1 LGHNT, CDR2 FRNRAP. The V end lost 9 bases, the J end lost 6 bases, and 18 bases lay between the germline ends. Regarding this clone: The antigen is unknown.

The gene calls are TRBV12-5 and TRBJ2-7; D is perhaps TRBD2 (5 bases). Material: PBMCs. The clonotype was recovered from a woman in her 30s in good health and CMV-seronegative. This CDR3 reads CARKWLAFCEQYF. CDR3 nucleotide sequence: TGTGCTAGAAAGTGGCTAGCATTTTGCGAGCAGTACTTC. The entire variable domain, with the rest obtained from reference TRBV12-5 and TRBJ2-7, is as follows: DARVTQTPRHKVTEMGQEVTMRCQPILGHNTVFWYRQTMMQGLELLAYFRNRAPLDDSGMPKDRFSAEMPDATLATLKIQPSEPRDSAVYFCARKWLAFCEQYFGPGTRLTVT.